These 7 T cell receptor beta chains originate from one sample sequenced in a study of CXCR3-negative and CXCR3-positive naive CD8 T cells. The method, 5' RACE with UMI labels, was used to prepare the TRB cDNA libraries. Reanalyzing the 5' RACE reads, TCRdb keeps one entry per CDR3 protein, without DNA. In total, the table holds under 50,000 distinct CDR3 sequences. Sequencing was carried out using naive CXCR3- CD8+ T cells from blood. As for subset: CD45RO-CCR7+CD27+CD95- naive CD8+ T cells lacking CXCR3 (TNR3-). All receptors come from a human donor in good health. Some clones in this sample may be carry-over from other donors' samples.

This rearrangement joins TRBV12-3 or TRBV12-4 to TRBJ2-7; TCRdb's D gene call, TRBD2, goes unchecked for lack of DNA. CDR3 length: 12 residues. CDR3 in amino acids: CATQSGALEQYF.

This CDR3 reads CASSWGSYEQYF. The chain links TRBV6-2 or TRBV6-3 to TRBJ2-7; the TRBD1 assignment by TCRdb is unverifiable without DNA. Germline V CDR1 and CDR2: MNHEY, SVGEGT. The CDR3 contains 12 residues.

This rearrangement joins TRBV2 to TRBJ2-5. The germline V gene has CDR1 SNHLY and CDR2 FYNNEI. There are 13 residues in the CDR3. Here the CDR3 reads CASMLGSGETQYF.

The genes are TRBV5-1 and TRBJ2-7; TCRdb's D call of TRBD2 is untestable without DNA. Germline CDR1 reads SGHRS; CDR2 reads YFSETQ. This CDR3 is 12 amino acids long. The CDR3: CASSVLRDEQYF.

This chain links TRBV20-1 with TRBJ2-7; the TCRdb D gene call, TRBD1, has no DNA to confirm it. CDR1 and CDR2 (germline): DFQATT, SNEGSKA (reference sequence). This CDR3 spans 14 amino acids. The CDR3 protein is CSARNLQGWYEQYF.

This rearrangement joins TRBV5-1 to TRBJ2-1; TCRdb picks TRBD2, but there is no DNA to check that call. The CDR3 has 17 residues. The germline V gene has CDR1 SGHRS and CDR2 YFSETQ. The CDR3 is CASSPVDGTRHYNEQFF.

This CDR3 is CASSELPGAQPQHF. The V and J genes are TRBV2 and TRBJ1-5; TCRdb proposes TRBD1, but this gene call is untestable without DNA. Germline CDR1 is SNHLY and CDR2 is FYNNEI. The CDR3 has 14 amino acids.